The sequence of this T cell receptor beta chain was determined in a study of T cell responses to AZD1222 COVID-19 vaccine. Findings and limits, study-wide: At baseline, seropositivity was found in only 6 or 7 AZD1222 recipients. Sampling that yielded the repertoires occurred only after the peak T cell response.

As regards this clone: The antigen is unknown.

TCRdb's copy holds only in-frame clones and misses some; the assay was immunoSEQ multiplex PCR. The profile shows over 120,000 clones, 70% to 90% of them singletons. This CDR3 is 15 amino acids long. The germline CDR1 and CDR2 sequences are LNHDA and SQIVND (reference sequence). V was pared by 5 bases and J by 4 bases, with 16 bases between. This sample comprised peripheral blood, obtained on day 0 of AZD1222 vaccination. The chain has TRBV19 and TRBJ2-3, with D perhaps being TRBD1 or TRBD2 (6 bases each). This clonotype was obtained from an adult in good health. The DNA for the CDR3 is TGTGCCAGTAGTCCGGGGGCCCGTGGTGCAGATACGCAGTATTTT. Protein sequence: CASSPGARGADTQYF.